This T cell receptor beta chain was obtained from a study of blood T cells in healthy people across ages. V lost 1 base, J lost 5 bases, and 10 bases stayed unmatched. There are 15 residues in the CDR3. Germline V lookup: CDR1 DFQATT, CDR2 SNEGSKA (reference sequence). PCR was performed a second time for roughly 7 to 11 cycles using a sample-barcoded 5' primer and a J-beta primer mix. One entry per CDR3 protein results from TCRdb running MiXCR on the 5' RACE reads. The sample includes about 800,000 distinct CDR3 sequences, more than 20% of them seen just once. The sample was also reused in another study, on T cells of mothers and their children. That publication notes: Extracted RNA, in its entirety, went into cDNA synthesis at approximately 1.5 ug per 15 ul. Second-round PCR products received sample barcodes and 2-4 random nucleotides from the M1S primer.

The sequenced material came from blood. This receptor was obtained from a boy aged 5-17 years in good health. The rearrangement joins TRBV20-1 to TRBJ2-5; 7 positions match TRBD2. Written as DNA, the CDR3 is TGCAGTGCTAGAGCACAACTAGCGCCGGTGGAGACCCAGTACTTC. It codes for CSARAQLAPVETQYF.